The clone carrying this T cell receptor (beta chain) was observed a few times. Its antigen is not known. It was cDNA, reverse transcribed from extracted RNA, that served as the sequencing template. Assay: immunoSEQ multiplex PCR; the TCRdb copy retains only in-frame clones and omits some. Among roughly 140,000 clones listed, more than 45% were seen once. The sample originates from a study of CD8+ T cells in alopecia areata. Notes on the study in general: TCRs were shared less clearly across patients than in mice, possibly for HLA-related reasons. More clonal than normal scalp was lesional scalp, particularly alopecia totalis/universalis. When scalp samples are sequenced, resident alphabeta T cells of normal skin are also captured.

Individuals with alopecia areata gave both lesional scalp punch biopsies and peripheral blood for collection. The TCR sequence derives from a human donor with alopecia areata. The input for sequencing was CD8+ T cells sorted from blood, taken at week 0.

CDR3 DNA sequence: TGCGCCAGCAGTGCCGACAAGGGCACTGAAGCTTTCTTT. Amino acids: CASSADKGTEAFF. The chain is built from TRBV10-2 and TRBJ1-1, with no clear D. The V gene lost 4 bases and the J gene lost 4 bases, with 10 bases spanning the gap. This CDR3 has 13 residues. Germline CDR1 WSHSY, CDR2 SAAADI.